These T cell receptor beta chains were read from a single sample in a study of OX40 agonist ivuxolimab in advanced cancers. This table comes from immunoSEQ multiplex PCR, and its TCRdb copy is limited to in-frame clones, with some not included. The table records around 70,000 clones, 75% to 85% of them present only once. This specimen consisted of CD4+ or CD8+ T cells sorted from blood, obtained in a trial of the OX40 agonist ivuxolimab. The receptor source for this set is an adult with an advanced solid tumor such as melanoma, head and neck, liver or kidney cancer. Both conserved end residues are part of each CDR3. A D gene is named only where the DNA matches it firmly. Expanded clones get a size class; other rows say once, few or many, or leave the size out.

TRBJ2-5 TRBV18 once NA TGTGCCAGCTCCCCTCCCACGGGGGCGACCGGTGAGCAGTACTTC CASSPPTGATGEQYF
TRBJ1-2 TRBV5-1 NA NA TGCGCCAGTTCGCGGGGGCATGACTATGGCTACACCTTC CASSRGHDYGYTF
TRBJ1-1 TRBV11-2 once NA TGTGCCAGCAGCCCAGACATCGGGTGGGGTGAAGCTTTCTTT CASSPDIGWGEAFF
TRBJ1-5 TRBV7-9 NA NA TGTGCCAGCAGCTCGCGCAATCAGCCCCAGCATTTT CASSSRNQPQHF
TRBJ2-5 TRBV10-2 NA NA TGCGCCAGCAGTGCCGGGACCGAGACCCAGTACTTC CASSAGTETQYF
TRBJ1-6 TRBV5-1 NA NA TGCGCCAGCAGGTTGGGCGATTCACCCCTCCACTTT CASRLGDSPLHF
TRBJ1-1 TRBV5-5 few NA TGTGCCAGCAGCTTGGAGGTGGGGACTGAAGCTTTCTTT CASSLEVGTEAFF
TRBJ1-1 TRBV7-8 NA NA TGTGCCAGCAGCTCACCAGGACAGCTGCTGAGAGCTTTCTTT CASSSPGQLLRAFF
TRBJ1-2 TRBV4-1 NA NA TGCGCCAGCAGCCTCACCCAGGGATCGGGTGGCTACACCTTC CASSLTQGSGGYTF
TRBJ2-7 TRBV6-5 NA NA TGTGCCAGCAGGGGGGATTCCTACGAGCAGTACTTC CASRGDSYEQYF
TRBJ1-4 TRBV7-2 NA NA TGTGCCAGCAGCACGAACCCAGGTGGGAAACTGTTTTTT CASSTNPGGKLFF
TRBJ2-5 TRBV11-2 NA NA TGTGCCAGCAGCTTAGTTAGGGGCCGAGGGAAAAGAGAGACCCAGTACTTC CASSLVRGRGKRETQYF
TRBJ2-2 TRBV7-2 few NA TGTGCCAGCAGCCGCCGGGAATCCTGGGGGGAGCTGTTTTTT CASSRRESWGELFF
TRBJ2-3 TRBV30 NA TRBD1 TGTGCCTGGAGTGTACCTCCCCCCCCAAAACAGGTGACAGGGAAAAGCACAGATACGCAGTATTTT CAWSVPPPPKQVTGKSTDTQYF
TRBJ2-7 TRBV6-5 NA NA TGTGCCAGCAGCGACCCTCAGGGTTCTTTCTACGAGCAGTACTTC CASSDPQGSFYEQYF
TRBJ1-1 TRBV9 few NA TGTGCCAGCAGCGTAGCTTGGAGGAACACTGAAGCTTTCTTT CASSVAWRNTEAFF
TRBJ1-2 TRBV11-2 few TRBD1 TGTGCCAGCAGCCCCCTGACAGGGCTATATGGCTACACCTTC CASSPLTGLYGYTF
TRBJ2-7 TRBV2 few NA TGTGCCAGCTGCCCGCCTCCTGGTGGATCCCCGGTCGGGCAGTACTTC CASCPPPGGSPVGQYF
TRBJ1-2 TRBV2 NA TRBD1 TGTGCCAGCAGGGACAGGGGCGATGGCTACACCTTC CASRDRGDGYTF
TRBJ1-1 TRBV4-1 NA NA TGCGCCAGCAGCCATAACTATGTTATTAACAGGGAGAACACTGAAGCTTTCTTT CASSHNYVINRENTEAFF
TRBJ2-7 TRBV7-2 NA TRBD2 TGTGCCAGCAGCTTGGCGGGGGTAATCTACGAGCAGTACTTC CASSLAGVIYEQYF
TRBJ2-5 TRBV6-6 NA NA TGTGCCAGCAGTTCCCAGGTGACTGAAGAGACCCAGTACTTC CASSSQVTEETQYF
TRBJ2-1 TRBV7-2 NA TRBD2 TGTGCCAGCAGCCCGCCTAGCGGGGGGTTCAATGAGCAGTTCTTC CASSPPSGGFNEQFF
TRBJ1-2 TRBV4-3 NA TRBD1 TGCGCCAGCAGCCAAGAAACAGGGGGAGATGGCTACACCTTC CASSQETGGDGYTF
TRBJ1-1 TRBV7-8 NA NA TGTGCCAGCAGCCCACGTTCCTGGCGGGGGGACACTGAAGCTTTCTTT CASSPRSWRGDTEAFF
TRBJ1-6 TRBV6-6 NA NA TGTGCCAGCCGAACAGGGCTTAATTCACCCCTCCACTTT CASRTGLNSPLHF
TRBJ2-7 TRBV6-1 NA NA TGTGCCAGCAGACCCTCCTCCGGCGAGCAGTACTTC CASRPSSGEQYF
TRBJ1-5 TRBV15 NA NA TGTGCCACCAGCAGAGATCGCCAGCCCCAGCATTTT CATSRDRQPQHF
TRBJ2-1 TRBV7-2 NA NA TGTGCCAGCAGCTTCGGTCCGGAGTTCTTC CASSFGPEFF
TRBJ2-1 TRBV5-1 NA NA TGCGCCAGCAGCGACCCGACAGACTTCTCCTACAATGAGCAGTTCTTC CASSDPTDFSYNEQFF
TRBJ2-3 TRBV7-9 NA TRBD1 TGTGCCAGCAGCTCCGGACAGGGAAGAGGGGATACGCAGTATTTT CASSSGQGRGDTQYF
TRBJ1-2 TRBV5-1 NA NA TGCGCCAGCAGCTTGTCAGGACTACCTGGCTACACCTTC CASSLSGLPGYTF
TRBJ2-1 TRBV7-2 NA TRBD1 TGTGCCAGCAGCTCGGGACAGGGGTTTACAGGGCAGTTCTTC CASSSGQGFTGQFF
TRBJ1-5 TRBV9 NA NA TGTGCCAGCAGCGAAACCGGCAATCAGCCCCAGCATTTT CASSETGNQPQHF
TRBJ1-1 TRBV11-2 NA NA TGTGCCAGCAGCTTAGATCCGAGGAGACTGGAAGCTTTCTTT CASSLDPRRLEAFF
TRBJ2-3 TRBV18 NA TRBD2 TGTGCCAGCTCACCCCAACTAGCGGGGGGGCCAAATACGCAGTATTTT CASSPQLAGGPNTQYF
TRBJ2-5 TRBV2 NA NA TGTGCCAGCAGACCGAACCTAGCGAGGGGAGAGACCCAGTACTTC CASRPNLARGETQYF
TRBJ1-2 TRBV18 NA NA TGTGCCAGCTCACCGCAGACCATTAACTATGGCTACACCTTC CASSPQTINYGYTF
TRBJ1-2 TRBV27 NA NA TGTGCCAGCAGAAACCAGGGAGGACATGGCTACACCTTC CASRNQGGHGYTF
TRBJ2-5 TRBV5-1 NA NA TGCGCCAGCAGCATGACAGCCGGCCCAGAGACCCAGTACTTC CASSMTAGPETQYF
TRBJ1-4 TRBV6-5 few TRBD1 TGTGCCAGCAGTTCAGGTCGAGGGACAGGGCAAAAACTGTTTTTT CASSSGRGTGQKLFF
TRBJ1-3 TRBV15 NA NA TGTGCCACCAGAAGGGAATCGCATGGAAACACCATATATTTT CATRRESHGNTIYF
TRBJ2-3 TRBV7-9 NA NA TGTGCCAGCAGCCCTCGATCTTCAAGCGGTCCGGGTACGCAGTATTTT CASSPRSSSGPGTQYF
TRBJ1-2 TRBV19 NA TRBD1 TGTGCCAGTAGTATCATTGAGACAGGGGGCCTTGTAGATGGCTACACCTTC CASSIIETGGLVDGYTF
TRBJ1-1 TRBV6-5 NA NA TGTGCCAGCCGAAAGACGGGTGGGAACACTGAAGCTTTCTTT CASRKTGGNTEAFF
TRBJ2-5 TRBV5-1 NA TRBD2 TGCGCCAGCAGCTTTAGCGGGGGGGACGAGACCCAGTACTTC CASSFSGGDETQYF
TRBJ1-6 TRBV6-5 NA NA TGTGCCAGCAGTTGGGACACCCGCTATTCACCCCTCCACTTT CASSWDTRYSPLHF
TRBJ2-2 TRBV10-3 NA TRBD1 TGTGCCATCAGTAGCGGGACAGGGGGCCTTGGCGGGGAGCTGTTTTTT CAISSGTGGLGGELFF
TRBJ1-4 TRBV4-3 NA NA TGCGCCAGCAGCCAAACAGGGTCAACTAATGAAAAACTGTTTTTT CASSQTGSTNEKLFF
TRBJ2-2 TRBV7-2 NA NA TGTGCCAGCAGCTTATACTCTAGTCGGGCCGGGGAGCTGTTTTTT CASSLYSSRAGELFF
TRBJ1-1 TRBV19 few NA TGTGCCACCATCCCGGGACGTCAGTCACCGAACACTGAAGCTTTCTTT CATIPGRQSPNTEAFF
TRBJ2-1 TRBV11-3 NA NA TGTGCCAGCAGCCGAAACTACAATGAGCAGTTCTTC CASSRNYNEQFF
TRBJ1-6 TRBV7-2 NA NA TGTGCCAGCAGCTTAGCGGGCGGGCCAGGGAGGAATTCACCCCTCCACTTT CASSLAGGPGRNSPLHF